A single sample is the source of the 21 T cell receptor beta chains below, sequenced in a study of blood T cell repertoires in COVID-19. Libraries were prepared by immunoSEQ multiplex PCR; TCRdb keeps only in-frame clonotypes and omits some of them. The profile shows about 42,000 clones, 80% to 90% of them singletons. Sequences were obtained from peripheral blood. Source of these receptors: a human donor in a cohort sampled during active COVID-19.

The chain has TRBV7-2 and TRBJ2-2; tentative D call: TRBD1 (7 bases). Looked up from germline, CDR1 is SGHTA and CDR2 is FQGNSA. This CDR3 is built from 15 residues. Trimming pared 2 bases from V and 4 bases from J, leaving 11 bases between. CDR3 DNA sequence: TGTGCCAGCAGCTTAATGCAGGGGGGCACCGGGGAGCTGTTTTTT. Its protein product is CASSLMQGGTGELFF.

The J gene is TRBJ2-1, the V gene TRBV3-1 (or the pseudogene TRBV3-2); 14 positions match TRBD2. CDR1 is LGHDT and CDR2 is YNNKEL in the germline V gene (reference sequence). CDR3 length: 16 amino acids. The V gene end was trimmed by 4 bases and the J gene end by 6 bases; junction bases not matched to a gene: 5. The CDR3, as DNA: TGTGCCAGCAGCCCCCCGACTAGCGGGAGGGTCAATGAGCAGTTCTTC. This translates into CASSPPTSGRVNEQFF.

The chain has TRBV5-1 and TRBJ1-2, with D hard to call. Germline V CDR1 and CDR2: SGHRS, YFSETQ. The CDR3 totals 15 residues. V lost 0 bases, J lost 4 bases, and 13 bases lay in between. The CDR3: CASSLATGGTYGYTF. CDR3 nucleotides: TGCGCCAGCAGCTTGGCCACCGGCGGTACCTATGGCTACACCTTC.

CDR3 sequence: CASSEQGPNSPLHF. The CDR3 bases are TGCGCCAGCAGTGAGCAGGGGCCTAATTCACCCCTCCACTTT. The gene calls are TRBV10-2 and TRBJ1-6; D possibly corresponds to TRBD1 (6 bases). V shed 2 bases and J shed 6 bases, with 8 bases lying between them. This CDR3 spans 14 amino acids. In germline, CDR1 is WSHSY, CDR2 SAAADI.

The rearrangement joins TRBV9 to TRBJ2-5; 7 bases agree with TRBD1. The CDR3 is 14 amino acids. The V gene's germline CDR1 is SGDLS and CDR2 YYNGEE. The V segment lost 4 bases and the J segment 6 bases; nucleotides outside the gene matches: 9. CDR3 loop: CASSPRQGVKTQYF. The DNA for the CDR3 is TGTGCCAGCAGCCCACGACAGGGTGTGAAGACCCAGTACTTC.

The table lists this clone with a count of one. The chain uses TRBV4-1 and TRBJ2-3; 8 bases line up with TRBD2. In germline, CDR1 is MGHRA, CDR2 YSYEKL. Trimming took 1 base from V and 4 from J; bases not matched to a gene: 1. The CDR3 loop spans 14 amino acids. CDR3 sequence: CASSQAGGPDTQYF. Here the CDR3 DNA reads TGCGCCAGCAGCCAAGCGGGAGGGCCAGATACGCAGTATTTT.

The rearrangement uses TRBV15 and TRBJ2-5, with 9 bases identical to TRBD2. Trimming removed 1 base from V and 4 bases from J; junction bases left unmatched: 13. In germline, CDR1 is LNHNV, CDR2 YYDKDF (reference sequence). This CDR3 region has 18 residues. CDR3 coding DNA: TGTGCCACCAGCAGAGGCCTAACTAAGCGGGGGGAGGGAGAGACCCAGTACTTC. Translation gives CATSRGLTKRGEGETQYF.

The chain uses TRBV12-3 or TRBV12-4 and TRBJ1-1, with D possibly being TRBD1 (5 bases). Between the trimmed V and J ends, which lost 6 bases and 4 bases, there was a span of 12 bases. This CDR3 has 13 amino acids. Written as DNA, the CDR3 is TGTGCCAGCAGCCTAGGGGTTAGCACTGAAGCTTTCTTT. It translates to CASSLGVSTEAFF.

The chain couples TRBV23-1 to TRBJ2-5, with TRBD2 matching over 7 bases. TRBV23-1 counts as an open reading frame of uncertain function. The V segment lost 4 bases and the J segment 2 bases; nucleotides outside the gene matches: 7. CDR3 size: 15 residues. CDR3: CASSPLTSVQETQYF. The DNA for the CDR3 is TGCGCCAGCAGTCCACTCACTAGCGTACAAGAGACCCAGTACTTC.

V is TRBV11-1 and J is TRBJ2-3; D is possibly TRBD1 (6 bases). Per the germline V gene, CDR1 is SGHAT and CDR2 is FQDESV (reference sequence). With 4 bases removed from V and 4 bases from J, the gap between germline ends came to 12 bases. There are 14 residues in the CDR3. CDR3 bases: TGTGCCAGCAGCTACCGACAGGTCTCAGATACGCAGTATTTT. This codes for CASSYRQVSDTQYF. Based on the CDR3 plus reference TRBV11-1 and TRBJ2-3, the full variable domain is EAEVAQSPRYKITEKSQAVAFWCDPISGHATLYWYRQILGQGPELLVQFQDESVVDDSQLPKDRFSAERLKGVDSTLKIQPAELGDSAMYLCASSYRQVSDTQYFGPGTRLTVL.

The rearrangement uses TRBV6-5 and TRBJ2-2, with 8 bases that match TRBD2. Unmatched junction bases numbered 6, after V lost 5 bases and J lost 4 bases. The CDR3 totals 15 residues. The germline CDR1 and CDR2 sequences are MNHEY and SVGAGI. The CDR3 is CASSIAGSLTGELFF. CDR3 DNA sequence: TGTGCCAGCAGTATAGCGGGAAGCCTCACCGGGGAGCTGTTTTTT.

This rearrangement joins TRBV7-9 to TRBJ1-1; TRBD1 might be the D (5 bases). Germline CDR1 reads SEHNR; CDR2 reads FQNEAQ (reference sequence). Trimming took 5 bases from V and 1 from J, leaving 14 bases between them. The length of the CDR3 is 15 residues. CDR3 bases: TGTGCCAGCAGCCCACTCATAACAGGGAACACTGAAGCTTTCTTT. This codes for CASSPLITGNTEAFF.

This chain links TRBV10-3 with TRBJ2-2; 15 bases map to TRBD2. Germline values: CDR1 ENHRY, CDR2 SYGVKD. The junction had 4 bases not matched to a gene; V was cut back by 2 bases and J by 3 bases. CDR3 length equals 18 residues. The CDR3 coding sequence is TGTGCCATCAGTGAGGGAGGGACTAGCGGGAGGCACACCGGGGAGCTGTTTTTT. It specifies CAISEGGTSGRHTGELFF.

The CDR3 loop reads CASSQDQGQGVTGELFF. DNA of the CDR3: TGCGCCAGCAGCCAAGATCAGGGACAGGGAGTCACCGGGGAGCTGTTTTTT. This chain uses TRBV4-3 with TRBJ2-2; 9 bases are a match to TRBD1. The CDR3 has 17 amino acids. In germline, CDR1 is LGHNA, CDR2 YSLEER. With 0 bases clipped from V and 4 bases from J, the junction kept 6 bases outside the gene matches.

The chain links TRBV27 to TRBJ2-4, with TRBD1 matching 7 bases. V shed 6 bases, J shed 3 bases, and the junction held 11 bases outside the gene matches. This CDR3 comprises 16 residues. In germline, CDR1 is MNHEY, CDR2 SMNVEV (reference sequence). The CDR3 spells CASSPSWTGDKNIQYF. DNA for the CDR3: TGTGCCAGCAGCCCCAGTTGGACAGGAGACAAAAACATTCAGTACTTC.

V gene TRBV27 combines with J gene TRBJ1-1; a possible D gene is TRBD1 (5 bases). Looked up from germline, CDR1 is MNHEY and CDR2 is SMNVEV (reference sequence). This CDR3 spans 17 amino acids. V was pared by 2 bases and J by 0 bases, with 16 bases between. The CDR3 is CASSLGGTDYMNTEAFF. CDR3 nucleotide sequence: TGTGCCAGCAGTTTAGGAGGGACGGACTACATGAACACTGAAGCTTTCTTT.

J is TRBJ2-5 and V is TRBV5-1; weak D call: TRBD1 (5 bases). Trimming shortened V by 2 bases and J by 4 bases, and 6 bases separated the two germline ends. This CDR3 spans 12 amino acids. Germline CDR1 is SGHRS and CDR2 is YFSETQ. CDR3 nucleotides: TGCGCCAGCAGCTTTGACAGAGAGACCCAGTACTTC. Amino acid sequence: CASSFDRETQYF.

The J gene is TRBJ2-7, the V gene TRBV10-3; weak D call: TRBD2 (6 bases). Trimming took off 8 bases at V and 7 bases at J, with 15 bases between the two ends. Germline V gives CDR1 ENHRY, CDR2 SYGVKD. The CDR3 covers 12 residues. The CDR3: CAIRLSGGEQYF. CDR3 in DNA: TGTGCCATCCGACTATCCGGGGGTGAGCAGTACTTC.

The gene calls are TRBV2 and TRBJ2-2; TRBD2 matches 7 bases. The CDR3 runs to 13 residues. V dropped 8 bases and J dropped 6; count of bases not matched to a gene: 6. The germline V gene has CDR1 SNHLY and CDR2 FYNNEI. CDR3 bases: TGTGCCAGCTTTCGGGGGAGGGCCGGGGAGCTGTTTTTT. Its protein is CASFRGRAGELFF.

This rearrangement joins TRBV10-1 to TRBJ2-2, with D possibly being TRBD2 (5 bases). The CDR3 loop spans 16 amino acids. V gave up 6 bases and J gave up 0 bases, with 14 bases separating them. Per the germline V gene, CDR1 is WNHNN and CDR2 is SYGVQD (reference sequence). CDR3 DNA sequence: TGCGCCAGCAGCGACTTAGCTAGCACGAACACCGGGGAGCTGTTTTTT. Encoded protein: CASSDLASTNTGELFF.

The J gene is TRBJ1-2, the V gene TRBV12-5; D gene ambiguous. The CDR3 spans 13 residues. Trimming removed 4 bases from V and 6 bases from J, with 12 bases in between. Germline values: CDR1 LGHNT, CDR2 FRNRAP. The CDR3 sequence: CASGSVLEDGYTF. The CDR3 DNA follows: TGTGCTAGTGGTTCGGTTCTCGAGGATGGCTACACCTTC.